The 26 T cell receptor beta chains reported below all come from one sample, sequenced in a study of blood T cells in healthy people across ages. Sample-barcoded 5' priming and a J-beta primer mix drove a second PCR of 7 to 11 cycles. From the 5' RACE reads, TCRdb called clonotypes with MiXCR, one entry per CDR3 protein. The table lists over a million distinct CDR3 sequences, 45% of them singletons, with approximately 20% in the top ten. What was sequenced was blood. The receptors shown here come from a woman aged 55 to 70 in good health.

This clonotype has a handful of counts. The chain recombines TRBV7-3 with TRBJ2-3, with D tentatively TRBD2 (6 bases). V gave up 5 bases and J gave up 0 bases, with 12 bases separating them. This CDR3 spans 15 amino acids. Germline loops: CDR1 SGHTA, CDR2 FQGTGA. Written as DNA, the CDR3 is TGTGCCAGCAGCCCCTCGGAGGGCAGCACAGATACGCAGTATTTT. Translating it yields CASSPSEGSTDTQYF.

As concerns this clonotype: A much larger clone is a single base away; this may be a read error. This sequence joins TRBV20-1 and TRBJ2-5; D is uncertain. The germline V and J ends were trimmed by 5 bases and 0 bases, with 16 bases remaining between them. Germline values: CDR1 DFQATT, CDR2 SNEGSKA (reference sequence). This CDR3 region has 15 residues. In DNA form, the CDR3 reads TGCAGTGCTGCCCCTCCCAATTGGCACCAAGAGACCCAGTACTTC. Protein product: CSAAPPNWHQETQYF.

This chain connects TRBV5-1 to TRBJ2-5; D ambiguous. The J call is doubtful: the DNA matches TRBJ2-7 better. Germline CDR1 is SGHRS and CDR2 is YFSETQ. The CDR3 has 14 residues. The CDR3 protein is CASSVAQGRYEQYF. CDR3 DNA sequence: TGCGCCAGCAGCGTGGCCCAAGGGCGCTACGAGCAGTACTTC.

The V and J genes are TRBV29-1 and TRBJ2-7, with D possibly TRBD1 on 6 matching bases. Germline V gives CDR1 SQVTM, CDR2 ANQGSEA. The CDR3 length is 13 residues. The V end was cut by 0 bases, the J end by 6 bases, with 12 bases between. The CDR3 sequence: CSVEEGRGTEQYF. The CDR3 region has the DNA TGCAGCGTTGAAGAGGGCAGGGGCACCGAGCAGTACTTC.

J is TRBJ1-5 and V is TRBV2; the match to TRBD1 covers 8 bases. V was pared by 6 bases and J by 7 bases, with 2 bases of the junction left unmatched. This CDR3 spans 12 amino acids. Germline CDR1 SNHLY, CDR2 FYNNEI. For the CDR3, the DNA is TGTGCCAGCAGGGACAGGGAACAGCCCCAGCATTTT. Translating it yields CASRDREQPQHF.

This chain links TRBV27 with TRBJ2-6; no clear D gene. Trimming stripped 2 bases from V and 0 bases from J, with 5 bases between. The CDR3 consists of 15 residues. CDR1 and CDR2 from the germline V gene are MNHEY and SMNVEV (reference sequence). The CDR3 reads CASSLMGSGANVLTF. The CDR3 DNA is TGTGCCAGCAGTTTAATGGGCTCTGGGGCCAACGTCCTGACTTTC.

V usage is TRBV29-1 and J usage is TRBJ1-5; TRBD1 aligns across 8 bases. V gave up 6 bases and J gave up 2 bases; unmatched junction bases: 3. Germline V lookup: CDR1 SQVTM, CDR2 ANQGSEA. The CDR3 covers 13 residues. The DNA of the CDR3 is TGCAGCGTCGCGACAGGGGGCAATCAGCCCCAGCATTTT. Translating gives CSVATGGNQPQHF. Variable domain in full (rest from reference TRBV29-1 and TRBJ1-5): SAVISQKPSRDICQRGTSLTIQCQVDSQVTMMFWYRQQPGQSLTLIATANQGSEATYESGFVIDKFPISRPNLTFSTLTVSNMSPEDSSIYLCSVATGGNQPQHFGDGTRLSIL.

The rearrangement links TRBV7-9 to TRBJ2-7; 10 bases match TRBD2. V gave up 1 base and J gave up 6 bases; unmatched junction bases: 6. This CDR3 is 15 amino acids long. Germline-derived CDR1 and CDR2 are SEHNR and FQNEAQ (reference sequence). CDR3 sequence reads: CASSLGLAGVVEQYF. The CDR3 DNA is TGTGCCAGCAGCTTAGGGCTAGCGGGAGTGGTCGAGCAGTACTTC.

This sequence joins TRBV30 and TRBJ2-7; D call uncertain. From germline, CDR1 is GTSNPN and CDR2 SVGIG (reference sequence). Between the trimmed V and J ends, which lost 3 bases and 5 bases, there was a span of 11 bases. The CDR3 is made up of 12 amino acids. DNA of the CDR3: TGTGCCTGGAGCCCTCACAAGCACGAGCAGTACTTC. It specifies CAWSPHKHEQYF.

In this sample, this clonotype turned up a few times. The chain recombines TRBV11-2 with TRBJ2-2; 8 bases fit TRBD1. The V gene's germline CDR1 is SGHAT and CDR2 FQNNGV. The CDR3 length is 14 residues. V lost 5 bases to trimming and J lost 6 bases; unmatched junction nucleotides: 5. CDR3: CASSNGQGAGELFF. CDR3 DNA: TGTGCCAGCAGCAATGGACAGGGAGCCGGGGAGCTGTTTTTT.

Notes on this clonotype: An end of the junction differs from the germline gene, which may be a read error. The chain couples TRBV10-3 to TRBJ1-1, with TRBD1 matching 8 bases. The germline gives CDR1 ENHRY, CDR2 SYGVKD. The CDR3 spans 15 residues. The CDR3 DNA is TGTGCCATCCGTGAGTCGAGACAGGGGAATACTGAAGCTTTCTTT. Residues: CAIRESRQGNTEAFF.

The rearrangement links TRBV12-3 or TRBV12-4 to TRBJ2-3; 9 bases match TRBD1. The CDR3 length is 17 residues. The junction had 9 bases not matched to a gene; V was cut back by 4 bases and J by 1 base. The CDR3, as DNA: TGTGCCAGCAGTTCGACAGGGGGATATACTCGCACAGATACGCAGTATTTT. It specifies CASSSTGGYTRTDTQYF.

The chain employs TRBV20-1 and TRBJ2-5; D is ambiguous. V was pared by 5 bases and J by 5 bases, with 21 bases between. The CDR3 is 15 residues long. The germline V gene encodes CDR1 DFQATT and CDR2 SNEGSKA (reference sequence). In DNA form, the CDR3 reads TGCAGTGCTGCGCGGACCCCCGTTACCGAGGAGACCCAGTACTTC. This codes for CSAARTPVTEETQYF.

The CDR3 reads CASSQAGVSNQPQHF. In nucleotides, the CDR3 is TGTGCCAGCAGCCAAGCGGGGGTTAGCAATCAGCCCCAGCATTTT. The chain is built from TRBV3-1 and TRBJ1-5; D possibly corresponds to TRBD1 (5 bases). CDR3 size: 15 residues. V shed 1 base and J shed 0 bases, with 7 bases lying between them. CDR1 LGHDT and CDR2 YNNKEL come from the germline V gene (reference sequence).

This rearrangement joins TRBV20-1 to TRBJ2-1, with D tentatively TRBD1 or TRBD2 (5 bases each). Trimming left V 7 bases short and J 5 bases short, with 15 bases between. This CDR3 is 13 amino acids long. CDR1 and CDR2 from the germline V gene are DFQATT and SNEGSKA (reference sequence). For the CDR3, the DNA is TGCAGTGGACAAACCGGGACCAACAATGAGCAGTTCTTC. Translated: CSGQTGTNNEQFF.

The chain carries TRBV20-1 and TRBJ2-1; D uncertain. Per germline, CDR1 DFQATT and CDR2 SNEGSKA (reference sequence). CDR3 length equals 12 residues. This CDR3 is CRPVSSGNEQFF. The CDR3, as DNA: TGCAGGCCGGTCTCGTCGGGCAATGAGCAGTTCTTC.

The V and J genes are TRBV28 and TRBJ2-7, with 7 bases lining up with TRBD2. Germline lookup yields CDR1 MDHEN and CDR2 SYDVKM. This CDR3 spans 16 amino acids. The J segment lost 0 bases and the V segment lost 4 bases, leaving 9 bases of the junction unmatched. The chain's CDR3 is CASSSLPSGTSYEQYF. The CDR3 region has the DNA TGTGCCAGCAGTTCCCTCCCCAGCGGGACCTCCTACGAGCAGTACTTC.

The V and J genes are TRBV5-6 and TRBJ2-7; the match to TRBD1 covers 7 bases. Germline trimming cut 1 base from V and 7 bases from J; bases unmatched to any gene: 8. This CDR3 comprises 14 residues. Germline V lookup: CDR1 SGHDT, CDR2 YYEEEE. The CDR3 reads CASSLRDRINEQYF. In DNA, the CDR3 is TGTGCCAGCAGCTTGAGGGACAGAATCAATGAGCAGTACTTC.

This clonotype has just a few counts. The chain joins TRBV20-1 to TRBJ2-1; TRBD2 matches 10 bases. J gave up 1 base and V 6 bases, and 6 bases lay outside the gene matches. CDR1 and CDR2 from the germline V gene are DFQATT and SNEGSKA (reference sequence). The CDR3 runs to 15 residues. CDR3 loop: CSALATSGSYNEQFF. CDR3 bases: TGCAGTGCGTTGGCGACTAGCGGGTCCTACAATGAGCAGTTCTTC.

This sequence joins TRBV12-3 or TRBV12-4 and TRBJ1-5; no firm D call. The CDR3 sequence is 13 residues long. V lost 10 bases to trimming and J lost 3 bases, with 13 bases between them. The CDR3 sequence: CAISDLFNQPQHF. The CDR3 DNA sequence: TGTGCCATCTCGGACCTATTCAATCAGCCCCAGCATTTT.

This clonotype has more than one count but fewer than ten. V usage is TRBV11-2 and J usage is TRBJ2-7; 11 bases are a match to TRBD2. Germline V lookup: CDR1 SGHAT, CDR2 FQNNGV. The CDR3 sequence is 16 residues long. V lost 1 base and J lost 5; bases outside the gene matches: 7. CDR3 residues: CASSLVTSGRQHEQYF. The CDR3, as DNA: TGTGCCAGCAGCTTAGTTACTAGCGGGAGACAGCACGAGCAGTACTTC. The complete variable domain, with remaining parts taken from reference TRBV11-2 and TRBJ2-7, reads EAGVAQSPRYKIIEKRQSVAFWCNPISGHATLYWYQQILGQGPKLLIQFQNNGVVDDSQLPKDRFSAERLKGVDSTLKIQPAKLEDSAVYLCASSLVTSGRQHEQYFGPGTRLTVT.

J is TRBJ1-1 and V is TRBV9; 10 nucleotides match TRBD1. Germline V gives CDR1 SGDLS, CDR2 YYNGEE. The CDR3 is made up of 16 amino acids. Unmatched junction bases numbered 9, after V lost 3 bases and J lost 4 bases. CDR3 DNA sequence: TGTGCCAGCAGCGCCGGGACAGGGGCCGGGGGCACTGAAGCTTTCTTT. It codes for CASSAGTGAGGTEAFF.

This clonotype was seen only a few times. The J gene is TRBJ2-2, the V gene TRBV7-3; TRBD1 matches at 10 bases. The CDR3 has 15 amino acids. Germline CDR1 SGHTA, CDR2 FQGTGA. V shed 2 bases and J 7 bases; nucleotides not matched to a gene: 4. As DNA, the CDR3 is TGTGCCAGCAGCTTACCGGGACAGGGGATCGGGGAGCTGTTTTTT. It is translated as CASSLPGQGIGELFF.

Here the CDR3 DNA reads TGTGCCAGCAGCTTAGCGGGGACCCACGACACAGATACGCAGTATTTT. This translates into CASSLAGTHDTDTQYF. This rearrangement joins TRBV7-8 to TRBJ2-3; D assignment may be TRBD1 or TRBD2 (5 bases each). The CDR3 is made up of 16 amino acids. CDR1 and CDR2 (germline): SGHVS, FQNEAQ. Trimming removed 0 bases from V and 2 bases from J, with 12 bases in between. The full variable domain, in which reference TRBV7-8 and TRBJ2-3 provide the parts outside the CDR3, is GAGVSQSPRYKVAKRGQDVALRCDPISGHVSLFWYQQALGQGPEFLTYFQNEAQLDKSGLPSDRFFAERPEGSVSTLKIQRTQQEDSAVYLCASSLAGTHDTDTQYFGPGTRLTVL.

This chain uses TRBV11-2 with TRBJ2-4; 7 nucleotides align to TRBD1. This CDR3 region has 13 residues. Germline lookup yields CDR1 SGHAT and CDR2 FQNNGV. V was clipped by 5 bases and J by 6 bases; unmatched bases: 4. The CDR3 DNA sequence: TGTGCCAGCAGCCGTACAGGGGCAAACATTCAGTACTTC. As protein: CASSRTGANIQYF.

The chain joins TRBV5-1 to TRBJ2-7; the D is unclear. The germline gives CDR1 SGHRS, CDR2 YFSETQ. This CDR3 has 13 amino acids. Trimming removed 0 bases at V and 9 bases at J, with 13 bases between. CDR3 loop: CASSLVAEAAQYF. CDR3 nucleotide sequence: TGCGCCAGCAGCTTGGTGGCAGAGGCAGCGCAGTACTTC.